The next 29 T cell receptor beta chains were all read from a single sample in a study of post-analysis software for immune sequencing data. Whole-study findings and limits: Patients carried roughly 5 TRBV segments more frequently than controls did, and TRBV5-6, TRBV5-1 and TRBV20-1 were among them.

The TCR beta cDNA libraries contained unique molecular identifiers. One entry per CDR3 protein, called by TCRdb with MiXCR from the PCR reads. The sample contains hundreds of thousands of distinct CDR3 sequences, roughly 27% of which appear only once. Which antigens these TCRs recognize remains unknown. The source material was blood. All receptors come from a girl aged 5 to 17 with multiple sclerosis.

This chain joins TRBV20-1 and TRBJ2-7; D possibly corresponds to TRBD2 (6 bases). Germline V CDR1 and CDR2: DFQATT, SNEGSKA (reference sequence). V was clipped by 2 bases and J by 5 bases, with 19 bases between them. The CDR3 consists of 15 residues. CDR3 loop: CSARPLPGGFNEQYF. CDR3 in DNA: TGCAGTGCTAGACCCCTTCCAGGAGGGTTCAACGAGCAGTACTTC.

The CDR3 DNA reads TGTGCCAGCAGCTTATCTTCAGGGGTGACAAATCAGCCCCAGCATTTT. Translating it yields CASSLSSGVTNQPQHF. This chain uses TRBV7-2 with TRBJ1-5, with TRBD1 as a possible D gene (6 bases). There are 16 residues in the CDR3. V was cut by 2 bases and J by 4 bases, with 15 bases left in between. Germline assignment: CDR1 SGHTA and CDR2 FQGNSA.

This clonotype was observed at least ten times. The J gene is TRBJ2-3, the V gene TRBV29-1; 11 bases fit TRBD2. V was clipped by 7 bases and J by 4 bases; unmatched bases: 4. Germline lookup yields CDR1 SQVTM and CDR2 ANQGSEA. CDR3 length: 13 residues. The CDR3 here is CSGGLADPDTQYF. The CDR3 DNA sequence: TGCAGCGGGGGACTAGCGGACCCAGATACGCAGTATTTT.

The rearrangement joins TRBV6-5 to TRBJ2-1; 10 nucleotides match TRBD2. This CDR3 is built from 15 residues. CDR1 and CDR2 (germline): MNHEY, SVGAGI. Trimming cost V 4 bases and J 7 bases; bases outside gene matches: 7. CDR3 nucleotide sequence: TGTGCCAGCAGTTGGAAAAGCGGGAGGGAGAATGAGCAGTTCTTC. This sequence encodes CASSWKSGRENEQFF.

The CDR3 region is CSVAGTSGGHTDTQYF. The CDR3 DNA follows: TGCAGCGTGGCCGGGACTAGCGGGGGGCACACAGATACGCAGTATTTT. The chain is built from TRBV29-1 and TRBJ2-3, with 15 positions matching TRBD2. Trimming took 6 bases from V and 2 from J; bases not matched to a gene: 6. Germline lookup yields CDR1 SQVTM and CDR2 ANQGSEA. This CDR3 comprises 16 residues.

This chain joins TRBV24-1 and TRBJ2-5, with 9 bases identical to TRBD2. The V gene's germline CDR1 is KGHDR and CDR2 SFDVKD. V was clipped by 1 base and J by 11 bases; unmatched bases: 10. CDR3 length equals 15 residues. CDR3 protein: CATSDFGLAGNEQYF. DNA of the CDR3: TGTGCCACCAGTGATTTCGGGCTAGCGGGAAATGAGCAGTACTTC.

The gene calls are TRBV7-2 and TRBJ2-3; unclear D gene. V dropped 5 bases and J dropped 0 bases, with 9 bases sitting between them. This CDR3 is 14 amino acids long. Germline CDR1 and CDR2: SGHTA and FQGNSA. This CDR3 reads CASSPMLSTDTQYF. The DNA of the CDR3 is TGTGCCAGCAGCCCCATGTTGAGCACAGATACGCAGTATTTT.

The V gene is TRBV6-4, the J gene TRBJ1-1; D unresolved. Germline V lookup: CDR1 MRHNA, CDR2 SNTAGT. V gave up 3 bases and J gave up 5 bases, with 10 bases separating them. CDR3 length equals 13 residues. CDR3 in amino acids: CASSEGHLTEAFF. The CDR3 DNA is TGTGCCAGCAGTGAGGGTCACCTGACTGAAGCTTTCTTT.

The chain is built from TRBV28 and TRBJ1-2, with TRBD1 identical over 10 bases. This CDR3 spans 18 amino acids. Trimming removed 3 bases from V and 2 bases from J; junction bases left unmatched: 12. Germline V gives CDR1 MDHEN, CDR2 SYDVKM. The DNA for the CDR3 is TGTGCCAGCAGTTTGTGGGCTCTCGCGGGACAGGGGAACTATGGCTACACCTTC. Translating gives CASSLWALAGQGNYGYTF.

V usage is TRBV7-2 and J usage is TRBJ2-2; TRBD2 agrees at 14 bases. The CDR3 sequence is 17 residues long. The V gene end was trimmed by 5 bases and the J gene end by 1 base; junction bases not matched to a gene: 3. CDR1 is SGHTA and CDR2 is FQGNSA in the germline V gene. This chain's CDR3 is CASSLGTSGGNTGELFF. DNA for the CDR3: TGTGCCAGCAGCCTGGGGACTAGCGGGGGGAACACCGGGGAGCTGTTTTTT.

This clonotype showed up just a few times. The V gene is TRBV18, the J gene TRBJ2-5; TRBD1 is a possible D gene (6 bases). Deletions cut 6 bases from V and 1 base from J, with 21 bases between. This CDR3 has 17 amino acids. Germline CDR1 and CDR2: KGHSH and LQKENI. CDR3 sequence reads: CASSPSLSRTVQETQYF. The CDR3 DNA reads as TGTGCCAGCTCGCCCTCCTTATCCCGGACAGTCCAAGAGACCCAGTACTTC.

The chain employs TRBV5-1 and TRBJ1-1; TRBD1 might be the D (5 bases). Trimming pared 2 bases from V and 1 base from J, leaving 12 bases between. Per germline, CDR1 SGHRS and CDR2 YFSETQ. This CDR3 has 15 residues. CDR3 loop: CASSFLEGPNTEAFF. For the CDR3, the DNA is TGCGCCAGCAGCTTTTTGGAGGGGCCGAACACTGAAGCTTTCTTT.

The chain carries TRBV3-1 and TRBJ2-5; weak D call: TRBD2 (5 bases). In germline, CDR1 is LGHDT, CDR2 YNNKEL (reference sequence). Deletions cut 0 bases from V and 11 bases from J, with 13 bases between. The CDR3 sequence is 13 residues long. The CDR3 DNA is TGTGCCAGCAGCCAAGATCTTTGTGGGGAGCAGTACTTC. This translates into CASSQDLCGEQYF.

This clonotype was picked up a small number of times. V usage is TRBV4-3 and J usage is TRBJ2-7, with 8 bases fitting TRBD2. V was pared by 4 bases and J by 0 bases, with 8 bases of the junction left unmatched. The germline gives CDR1 LGHNA, CDR2 YSLEER. The CDR3 totals 16 residues. CDR3 nucleotide sequence: TGCGCCAGCAGCCTCGGTAGCGGGGCGAGCTCCTACGAGCAGTACTTC. The encoded protein is CASSLGSGASSYEQYF.

This clonotype showed up just a few times. The J gene is TRBJ2-7, the V gene TRBV7-9; 8 bases map to TRBD1. This CDR3 region has 12 residues. Per germline, CDR1 SEHNR and CDR2 FQNEAQ (reference sequence). The junction had 2 bases not matched to a gene; V was cut back by 5 bases and J by 5 bases. CDR3 sequence reads: CASSLQGDEQYF. DNA for the CDR3: TGTGCCAGCAGCCTACAGGGGGACGAGCAGTACTTC.

CDR3 region: CSARDALAGFLYNEQFF. The CDR3 DNA reads as TGCAGTGCTAGAGATGCACTAGCGGGATTCTTGTACAATGAGCAGTTCTTC. The V and J genes are TRBV20-1 and TRBJ2-1; 10 nucleotides agree with TRBD2. This CDR3 is built from 17 residues. J was trimmed by 4 bases and V by 0 bases; bases with no gene match: 9. From germline, CDR1 is DFQATT and CDR2 SNEGSKA (reference sequence).

This clonotype was seen more than once but under ten times. V and J are TRBV7-2 and TRBJ1-2; D is possibly TRBD1 (6 bases). V was cut by 1 base and J by 8 bases, with 14 bases left in between. This CDR3 has 14 amino acids. Per germline, CDR1 SGHTA and CDR2 FQGNSA. CDR3: CASSLVVGAEGYTF. CDR3 nucleotides: TGTGCCAGCAGCTTAGTGGTGGGGGCGGAAGGCTACACCTTC. Full variable domain (missing parts from reference TRBV7-2 and TRBJ1-2): GAGVSQSPSNKVTEKGKDVELRCDPISGHTALYWYRQSLGQGLEFLIYFQGNSAPDKSGLPSDRFSAERTGGSVSTLTIQRTQQEDSAVYLCASSLVVGAEGYTFGSGTRLTVV.

This clonotype was seen once. Mismatch with germline at one junction end may stem from a read error. The V gene is TRBV18, the J gene TRBJ1-5; D gene uncertain. This CDR3 is built from 16 residues. The V gene's germline CDR1 is KGHSH and CDR2 LQKENI. CDR3 DNA sequence: TGTGCCAGCTCACCACAAAAGAGTGTGGGCAACCAGCCCCAGCATTTT. Translation gives CASSPQKSVGNQPQHF. The variable domain in full, with the rest retrieved from reference TRBV18 and TRBJ1-5, is NAGVMQNPRHLVRRRGQEARLRCSPMKGHSHVYWYRQLPEEGLKFMVYLQKENIIDESGMPKERFSAEFPKEGPSILRIQQVVRGDSAAYFCASSPQKSVGNQPQHFGDGTRLSIL.

Note on this clonotype: Mismatch with germline at one junction end may stem from a read error. The chain recombines TRBV5-1 with TRBJ2-3; 7 bases line up with TRBD1. Germline V CDR1 and CDR2: SGHRS, YFSETQ. The CDR3 runs to 15 residues. The CDR3 loop is CAGSLQGFSTDTQYF. The CDR3, as DNA: TGCGCCGGCAGCCTACAGGGGTTCAGCACAGATACGCAGTATTTT.

This clonotype was recorded a few times. This chain's CDR3 is CASSLQLTGGTEAFF. The DNA for the CDR3 is TGTGCCAGCAGCTTACAGCTTACGGGGGGCACTGAAGCTTTCTTT. The rearrangement joins TRBV7-2 to TRBJ1-1; tentatively, D is TRBD1 (5 bases). Trimming cost V 2 bases and J 4 bases, with 14 bases left between them. Germline values: CDR1 SGHTA, CDR2 FQGNSA. This CDR3 comprises 15 residues. The variable domain in full, with the rest retrieved from reference TRBV7-2 and TRBJ1-1, is GAGVSQSPSNKVTEKGKDVELRCDPISGHTALYWYRQSLGQGLEFLIYFQGNSAPDKSGLPSDRFSAERTGGSVSTLTIQRTQQEDSAVYLCASSLQLTGGTEAFFGQGTRLTVV.

This clonotype was picked up a small number of times. This sequence joins TRBV29-1 and TRBJ1-1, with D unresolved. The germline V and J ends were trimmed by 7 bases and 3 bases, with 15 bases remaining between them. Germline V lookup: CDR1 SQVTM, CDR2 ANQGSEA. The CDR3 is made up of 13 amino acids. DNA for the CDR3: TGCAGCGCCCAGACGGCACGGGACACTGAAGCTTTCTTT. Translated: CSAQTARDTEAFF.

The chain is built from TRBV6-1 and TRBJ2-5, with TRBD2 identical over 9 bases. CDR1 is MNHNS, CDR2 SASEGT, per germline. The ends lost 7 bases at V and 3 bases at J; junction bases unmatched: 21. This CDR3 comprises 19 residues. The CDR3 region is CASTTLGGRASGAKETQYF. CDR3 sequence (DNA): TGTGCCAGCACCACACTCGGTGGGCGGGCTAGCGGGGCGAAAGAGACCCAGTACTTC.

There are a few counts of this clonotype. The chain joins TRBV15 to TRBJ2-7; D tentatively reads TRBD1 or TRBD2 (5 bases each). The length of the CDR3 is 17 residues. The V gene's germline CDR1 is LNHNV and CDR2 YYDKDF (reference sequence). The V end was cut by 3 bases, the J end by 2 bases, with 20 bases between. CDR3 sequence (DNA): TGTGCCACCAGCAGGCCGCCTTCGGGACGGGTAGCCTACGAGCAGTACTTC. This gives the protein CATSRPPSGRVAYEQYF.

The rearrangement links TRBV2 to TRBJ1-5; 8 bases agree with TRBD1. Germline loops: CDR1 SNHLY, CDR2 FYNNEI. The CDR3 sequence is 14 residues long. V lost 7 bases and J lost 6; bases outside the gene matches: 8. The chain's CDR3 is CASNAGGEVQPQHF. In DNA, the CDR3 is TGTGCCAGCAACGCAGGGGGCGAGGTTCAGCCCCAGCATTTT.

This clonotype was found a few times. The rearrangement links TRBV2 to TRBJ2-5; D uncertain. Germline values: CDR1 SNHLY, CDR2 FYNNEI. The CDR3 loop spans 9 amino acids. V lost 8 bases and J lost 9, with 7 bases in between. CDR3 in amino acids: CASGGPQYF. In nucleotides, the CDR3 is TGTGCCAGCGGCGGCCCCCAGTACTTC.

V is TRBV10-3 and J is TRBJ2-7; TRBD2 matches 11 bases. CDR1 ENHRY and CDR2 SYGVKD come from the germline V gene. The V segment lost 5 bases and the J segment 0 bases; nucleotides outside the gene matches: 6. CDR3 length equals 16 residues. The chain's CDR3 is CAISLTTSGSSYEQYF. The CDR3 DNA reads as TGTGCCATCAGTCTCACTACTAGCGGGAGCTCCTACGAGCAGTACTTC.

The V gene is TRBV11-2, the J gene TRBJ2-3; either TRBD1 or TRBD2 may supply D (6 bases each). V was trimmed by 10 bases and J by 1 base, leaving 21 bases between them. Germline assignment: CDR1 SGHAT and CDR2 FQNNGV. This CDR3 has 16 residues. CDR3 DNA: TGTGCCACCAAACAAGTGGGGGGCGCGGGCACAGATACGCAGTATTTT. This gives the protein CATKQVGGAGTDTQYF.

This chain connects TRBV6-1 to TRBJ2-6; TRBD1 aligns across 8 bases. CDR1 is MNHNS, CDR2 SASEGT, per germline. The ends lost 5 bases at V and 2 bases at J; junction bases unmatched: 8. The CDR3 length is 17 residues. The DNA of the CDR3 is TGTGCCAGCAGTAAGACAGGGGAGGTAACTGGGGCCAACGTCCTGACTTTC. Its protein product is CASSKTGEVTGANVLTF.

In this sample, this clonotype turned up many times. This chain connects TRBV5-1 to TRBJ2-3, with D tentatively TRBD2 (5 bases). V was clipped by 4 bases and J by 2 bases, with 8 bases between them. This CDR3 has 13 residues. The germline CDR1 and CDR2 sequences are SGHRS and YFSETQ. CDR3 protein: CASSLDFTDTQYF. For the CDR3, the DNA is TGCGCCAGCAGCCTGGACTTCACAGATACGCAGTATTTT. The full variable domain, in which reference TRBV5-1 and TRBJ2-3 provide the parts outside the CDR3, is KAGVTQTPRYLIKTRGQQVTLSCSPISGHRSVSWYQQTPGQGLQFLFEYFSETQRNKGNFPGRFSGRQFSNSRSEMNVSTLELGDSALYLCASSLDFTDTQYFGPGTRLTVL.